This note documents a single T cell receptor (beta chain) sequence. The CDR3 runs to 15 residues. Per germline, CDR1 MNHEY and CDR2 SMNVEV (reference sequence). Trimming removed 6 bases from V and 7 bases from J; junction bases left unmatched: 12. This specimen belongs to a study of blood T cell repertoires in COVID-19. Across the whole study: Material from acute and convalescent COVID-19 was sourced from the United States, Italy and Spain. T cells, B-cell-depleted T cells, or PBMCs supplied cDNA or gDNA.

Study processing details: Amplification of reference gene primers was used by the study to estimate nucleated cell counts. The method was immunoSEQ multiplex PCR; TCRdb's version includes in-frame clones alone and lacks a portion of them. V and J calls and clone size are copied from that table; D and trimming were computed from the DNA. The data hold some 260,000 clones, with 85% to 90% observed a single time. The sequence was collected from a middle-aged woman who had recovered from COVID-19. The sample consisted of peripheral blood. The chain combines TRBV27 with TRBJ1-2; 9 bases are shared with TRBD1. The CDR3 reads CASSQAGTGWGGYTF. Here the CDR3 DNA reads TGTGCCAGCAGCCAAGCCGGGACAGGGTGGGGTGGCTACACCTTC.